This is a list of T cell receptor beta chains from one sample in a study of control samples from healthy donors and cancer patients. Clones were sequenced by immunoSEQ multiplex PCR, and TCRdb holds only the in-frame ones, with some missing. Of fewer than 200,000 clones in the sample, about 90% were seen once. The sequencing sample was made of blood. The source is a woman aged 30 to 39 in good health. Both conserved end residues are part of each CDR3. Each record gives: CDR3 DNA, CDR3 protein, J gene, clone size, D gene, V gene. A D gene is named only where the DNA matches it firmly. Clone size is not always given. Where it is, it says once, few, many or a class for expanded clones.

DNA: TGTGCCAGCAGTTCGTCGGGACAGTTCTACGAGCAGTACTTC
CDR3: CASSSSGQFYEQYF
J: TRBJ2-7
size: -
D: TRBD1
V: TRBV28

DNA: TGTGCCAGTAGTATTTCGGGTGCCCGGGGGGCCTACAATGAGCAGTTCTTC
CDR3: CASSISGARGAYNEQFF
J: TRBJ2-1
size: once
D: TRBD2
V: TRBV19

DNA: TGTGCCAGCAGCAAAGTTTTGGGAGGGCGTAATAAGGACACTGAAGCTTTCTTT
CDR3: CASSKVLGGRNKDTEAFF
J: TRBJ1-1
size: -
D: -
V: TRBV21-1

DNA: TGTGCCAGCAGCTCCCGGGACCGGGACGTGTACGAGCAGTACTTC
CDR3: CASSSRDRDVYEQYF
J: TRBJ2-7
size: -
D: -
V: TRBV11-2

DNA: TGTGCCTGGGATGGACAGGGTCTTTTCGGGGAGCTGTTTTTT
CDR3: CAWDGQGLFGELFF
J: TRBJ2-2
size: -
D: TRBD1
V: TRBV30

DNA: TGTGCCATCAGTGAGGGACAGGGTTTAACCCAGTACTTC
CDR3: CAISEGQGLTQYF
J: TRBJ2-5
size: few
D: TRBD1
V: TRBV10-3

DNA: TGTGCCAGCAGGGTTGACCTTAACTATGGCTACACCTTC
CDR3: CASRVDLNYGYTF
J: TRBJ1-2
size: once
D: -
V: TRBV6-5

DNA: TGTGCCAGCAGCCAGGGACTGGGAACTGAAGCTTTCTTT
CDR3: CASSQGLGTEAFF
J: TRBJ1-1
size: -
D: -
V: TRBV3-1/TRBV3-2

DNA: TGTGCCAGCAGATCCTACAATGAGCAGTTCTTC
CDR3: CASRSYNEQFF
J: TRBJ2-1
size: -
D: -
V: TRBV28

DNA: TGTGCCAGCAGTTATGTTTGGGGGGATGAGCAGTTCTTC
CDR3: CASSYVWGDEQFF
J: TRBJ2-1
size: -
D: -
V: TRBV6-5

DNA: TGTGCCAGCAGTCCCGGGGGCCCGTACAATGAGCAGTTCTTC
CDR3: CASSPGGPYNEQFF
J: TRBJ2-1
size: -
D: -
V: TRBV28

DNA: TGTGCCATCAGTAGGGGGTGGATGGAGACCCAGTACTTC
CDR3: CAISRGWMETQYF
J: TRBJ2-5
size: once
D: -
V: TRBV10-3

DNA: TGTGCCAGCAGTGAGACAGGGGGTGAGACTGAAGCTTTCTTT
CDR3: CASSETGGETEAFF
J: TRBJ1-1
size: -
D: TRBD1
V: TRBV2

DNA: TGTGCCAGCAGTGGCAGACGGGCTAATAGCAATCAGCCCCAGCATTTT
CDR3: CASSGRRANSNQPQHF
J: TRBJ1-5
size: -
D: -
V: TRBV6-4

DNA: TGTGCCAGCAGCCCTTTCATTAGGGTCGATGGCTACACCTTC
CDR3: CASSPFIRVDGYTF
J: TRBJ1-2
size: -
D: -
V: TRBV3-1/TRBV3-2

DNA: TGTGCCAGCAGCTTAGGACAGGGCACAGATACGCAGTATTTT
CDR3: CASSLGQGTDTQYF
J: TRBJ2-3
size: -
D: -
V: TRBV7-9

DNA: TGTGCCAGCAGTTTATTGGGAGATGAAGCTTTCTTT
CDR3: CASSLLGDEAFF
J: TRBJ1-1
size: -
D: -
V: TRBV12-3/TRBV12-4

DNA: TGCGCCAGCAACTTCGGACAGGGCACAGATACGCAGTATTTT
CDR3: CASNFGQGTDTQYF
J: TRBJ2-3
size: -
D: TRBD1
V: TRBV5-1

DNA: TGCAGTGCTTTTGGAGGTACTGAAGCTTTCTTT
CDR3: CSAFGGTEAFF
J: TRBJ1-1
size: -
D: -
V: TRBV20-1

DNA: TGTGCCAGCAGTGAAGTGGGGCGGCGAGGTGGCTACACCTTC
CDR3: CASSEVGRRGGYTF
J: TRBJ1-2
size: -
D: -
V: TRBV6-1

DNA: TGCGCCAGCAGCCGGGAGGGCTCGAACACCGGGGAGCTGTTTTTT
CDR3: CASSREGSNTGELFF
J: TRBJ2-2
size: -
D: TRBD2
V: TRBV5-1

DNA: TGTGCCAGCAGCGGCGGACAGGGAAACACCATATATTTT
CDR3: CASSGGQGNTIYF
J: TRBJ1-3
size: -
D: -
V: TRBV5-4

DNA: TGTGCCAGCAGACTCCTAGCGGGAGGAGGAGATACGCAGTATTTT
CDR3: CASRLLAGGGDTQYF
J: TRBJ2-3
size: -
D: TRBD2
V: TRBV2

DNA: TGTGCCAGCAGCTCCCAAACAGGGGCAACCTCACCCCTCCACTTT
CDR3: CASSSQTGATSPLHF
J: TRBJ1-6
size: once
D: TRBD1
V: TRBV5-4

DNA: TGCGCCAGCAGCTTGGGTGGAGGGGAGCAGTTCTTC
CDR3: CASSLGGGEQFF
J: TRBJ2-1
size: -
D: -
V: TRBV5-1

DNA: TGTGCCAGCAGCCCGGGACTAGCCCTAAACAATGAGCAGTTCTTC
CDR3: CASSPGLALNNEQFF
J: TRBJ2-1
size: once
D: TRBD2
V: TRBV7-9

DNA: TGTGCCAGCAGTAAGACAGGGGGTGGAGAGCAGTTCTTC
CDR3: CASSKTGGGEQFF
J: TRBJ2-1
size: -
D: TRBD1
V: TRBV2

DNA: TGTGCCAGCAGCCAAGTAGCCCAAGAGACCCAGTACTTC
CDR3: CASSQVAQETQYF
J: TRBJ2-5
size: -
D: -
V: TRBV3-1/TRBV3-2

DNA: TGTGCCTGGAGTGGCGAGAACACTGAAGCTTTCTTT
CDR3: CAWSGENTEAFF
J: TRBJ1-1
size: -
D: -
V: TRBV30

DNA: TGTGCCAGCAGTTATTATAGCAATCAGCCCCAGCATTTT
CDR3: CASSYYSNQPQHF
J: TRBJ1-5
size: -
D: -
V: TRBV12-3/TRBV12-4

DNA: TGTGCCAGCAGCTTAGAGCAGAGGGGATCACCCCTCCACTTT
CDR3: CASSLEQRGSPLHF
J: TRBJ1-6
size: -
D: -
V: TRBV7-9

DNA: TGTGCCTGGAGCGCCTCAGACTCGCACAATGAGCAGTTCTTC
CDR3: CAWSASDSHNEQFF
J: TRBJ2-1
size: -
D: -
V: TRBV30

DNA: TGTGCCTGGGGGGGTAACTCCTACAATGAGCAGTTCTTC
CDR3: CAWGGNSYNEQFF
J: TRBJ2-1
size: -
D: -
V: TRBV30

DNA: TGCGCCAGCAGGGGTGGCACTGAAGCTTTCTTT
CDR3: CASRGGTEAFF
J: TRBJ1-1
size: -
D: -
V: TRBV5-1

DNA: TGTGCCAGCAGGCGTGTAGCGGGAGCTTACGAGCAGTACTTC
CDR3: CASRRVAGAYEQYF
J: TRBJ2-7
size: -
D: TRBD2
V: TRBV28